This record looks at one T cell receptor beta chain sequence and its context. This sample is part of a study of shared clonotypes between healthy human individuals. Whole-study context: CD4 naive cells filled three plates per donor, CD4 memory three, CD8 naive two and CD8 memory one.

Naive CD8 cells comprised CD45RO-negative, CCR7-positively selected cells, excluding terminally differentiated effector memory CD45RA+ cells. There were no recent acute infections or vaccinations among the donors, who were healthy HIV-negative adults. Data came from immunoSEQ multiplex PCR; TCRdb stores just in-frame clones and leaves some out. The sample lists around 2.1 million clones; 90% to 95% were seen once. The sequencing input was naive CD8+ T cells from PBMCs. This TCR was recovered from a man younger than 35 in good health. Some clones in this sample may be carry-over from other donors' samples.

The CDR3 region has the DNA TGTGCCAGCAGCCTGACCACGCCTGATGAGCAGTTCTTC. It encodes CASSLTTPDEQFF. The rearrangement links TRBV5-6 to TRBJ2-1; the D is unclear. The CDR3 has 13 amino acids. Germline CDR1 and CDR2: SGHDT and YYEEEE. Trimming took off 4 bases at V and 8 bases at J, with 13 bases between the two ends.